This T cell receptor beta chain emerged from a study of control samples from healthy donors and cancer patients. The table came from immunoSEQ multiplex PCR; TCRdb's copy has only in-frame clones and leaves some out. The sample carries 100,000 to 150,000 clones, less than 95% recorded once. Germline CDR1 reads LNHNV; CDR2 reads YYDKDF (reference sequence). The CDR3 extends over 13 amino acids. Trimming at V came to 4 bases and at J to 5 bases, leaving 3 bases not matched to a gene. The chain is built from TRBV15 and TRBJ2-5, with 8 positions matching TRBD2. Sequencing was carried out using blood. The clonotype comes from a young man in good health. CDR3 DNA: TGTGCCACCAGCAAAATAGCGGGGGAGACCCAGTACTTC. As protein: CATSKIAGETQYF.